One and the same sample provided the 20 T cell receptor beta chains below, sequenced in a study of T cells in Graves' hyperthyroidism and ophthalmopathy. Researchers amplified the TCR beta CDR3 regions from RNA transcripts. An initial round of RT-PCR targeting the TCR CDR3 relied on the HTBI primer set. TCRdb itself ran the multiplex PCR reads through MiXCR, one entry per CDR3 protein. Of 140,000 or so distinct CDR3 sequences listed, 22% are singletons. Sequencing was done on a sample of blood. These receptors were taken from a woman aged 50 to 60 with Graves' hyperthyroidism that later progressed to Graves' ophthalmopathy.

With respect to this clonotype: An end of the junction does not agree with germline; a read error may underlie this. This chain uses TRBV6-1 with TRBJ2-2; TRBD1 aligns across 9 bases. The CDR3 totals 17 residues. Germline V lookup: CDR1 MNHNS, CDR2 SASEGT. Here the CDR3 reads CASSLMGTGSNTGEPFF. CDR3 nucleotides: TGTGCCAGCAGTCTTATGGGGACAGGGTCCAACACCGGGGAGCCGTTTTTT.

In this sample, this clonotype turned up once. This sequence joins TRBV11-2 and TRBJ2-3; D remains ambiguous. This CDR3 spans 17 amino acids. Trimming stripped 1 base from V and 2 bases from J, with 16 bases between. Germline CDR1 SGHAT, CDR2 FQNNGV. The CDR3 loop is CASSLGERPFTTDTQYF. CDR3 DNA sequence: TGTGCCAGCAGCTTAGGCGAGCGACCCTTCACCACAGATACGCAGTATTTT.

This clonotype was seen many times. J is TRBJ2-5 and V is TRBV6-5; D not resolved. CDR3 length: 16 amino acids. Germline loops: CDR1 MNHEY, CDR2 SVGAGI. Trimming left V 0 bases short and J 0 bases short, with 11 bases between. The DNA of the CDR3 is TGTGCCAGCAGTTACTCGAATCCGGCGTACCAAGAGACCCAGTACTTC. It specifies CASSYSNPAYQETQYF.

The chain carries TRBV27 and TRBJ1-1, with 8 bases matching TRBD1. This CDR3 region has 15 residues. Germline CDR1 reads MNHEY; CDR2 reads SMNVEV (reference sequence). V trimming: 7 bases; J trimming: 1 base; junction bases outside the gene matches: 8. This CDR3 reads CASKGRQGTNTEAFF. CDR3 nucleotides: TGTGCCAGCAAAGGGAGACAGGGGACGAACACTGAAGCTTTCTTT.

This clonotype occurred many times. The rearrangement links TRBV5-5 to TRBJ1-2; TRBD1 matches 10 bases. Trimming removed 3 bases from V and 6 bases from J; junction bases left unmatched: 8. Germline-derived CDR1 and CDR2 are SGHKS and YYEKEE (reference sequence). The CDR3 totals 15 residues. CDR3 coding DNA: TGTGCCAGCAGCTGGGCCGGGACAGGGGTTGATGGCTACACCTTC. Translated: CASSWAGTGVDGYTF.

This clonotype was detected many times. CDR3 DNA sequence: TGTGCCAGCAGTGAAGTATACGAGCAGTACTTC. Its translation: CASSEVYEQYF. The V and J genes are TRBV2 and TRBJ2-7; D is ambiguous. Germline CDR1 is SNHLY and CDR2 is FYNNEI. V was cut by 1 base and J by 4 bases, with 2 bases left in between. This CDR3 region has 11 residues.

This clonotype was recorded many times. The chain recombines TRBV5-1 with TRBJ2-7; D might be TRBD1 or TRBD2, each matching 5 bases. Trimming left V 2 bases short and J 4 bases short, with 16 bases between. The germline CDR1 and CDR2 sequences are SGHRS and YFSETQ. The CDR3 extends over 15 amino acids. The DNA for the CDR3 is TGCGCCAGCAGCTTATCCCCCGGGACCCTGTACGAGCAGTACTTC. It specifies CASSLSPGTLYEQYF.

In its sample, this clonotype was seen many times. J is TRBJ2-1 and V is TRBV5-1, with TRBD2 matching over 14 bases. The CDR3 extends over 15 amino acids. The J segment lost 9 bases and the V segment lost 3 bases, leaving 5 bases of the junction unmatched. Germline assignment: CDR1 SGHRS and CDR2 YFSETQ. CDR3: CASSSGLAGVGEQFF. For the CDR3, the DNA is TGCGCCAGCAGCTCGGGACTAGCGGGAGTAGGTGAGCAGTTCTTC.

This clonotype was detected ten times or more. The chain carries TRBV7-8 and TRBJ2-3; tentatively, D is TRBD2 (6 bases). The V end lost 3 bases, the J end lost 11 bases, and 12 bases lay between the germline ends. In germline, CDR1 is SGHVS, CDR2 FQNEAQ. The CDR3 sequence is 12 residues long. The CDR3 coding sequence is TGTGCCAGCAGCTTCTCGGGAGACGGGCAGTATTTT. Translating gives CASSFSGDGQYF.

This clonotype was found many times. This rearrangement joins TRBV6-1 to TRBJ1-1, with unresolved D. Germline CDR1 MNHNS, CDR2 SASEGT. Between the trimmed V and J ends, which lost 6 bases and 5 bases, there was a span of 10 bases. This CDR3 is built from 12 residues. The CDR3 coding sequence is TGTGCCAGCAGCCCTCGGACGACTGAAGCTTTCTTT. As protein: CASSPRTTEAFF.

This clonotype has ten or more counts. V and J are TRBV5-6 and TRBJ2-2, with D possibly TRBD1 on 5 matching bases. The V end was cut by 1 base, the J end by 0 bases, with 7 bases between. Looked up from germline, CDR1 is SGHDT and CDR2 is YYEEEE. CDR3 size: 15 residues. The CDR3 DNA follows: TGTGCCAGCAGCTTGAGGGGAACGAACACCGGGGAGCTGTTTTTT. This sequence encodes CASSLRGTNTGELFF.

The sample holds a few counts of this clonotype. This chain links TRBV29-1 with TRBJ2-7, with a tentative D call TRBD2 (6 bases). From germline, CDR1 is SQVTM and CDR2 ANQGSEA. The V gene lost 6 bases and the J gene lost 5 bases, with 14 bases spanning the gap. CDR3 length equals 12 residues. The CDR3 sequence is CSVVGLFDEQYF. Written as DNA, the CDR3 is TGCAGCGTCGTCGGACTATTCGACGAGCAGTACTTC.

This clonotype was detected ten times or more. V gene TRBV25-1 combines with J gene TRBJ2-5, with 13 bases identical to TRBD2. CDR1 and CDR2 (germline): MGHDK, SYGVNS. J was trimmed by 2 bases and V by 8 bases; bases with no gene match: 17. This CDR3 contains 19 residues. Here the CDR3 DNA reads TGTGCCAGCGAGGGAACAGACGGACTAGCGGGAGTGGGGCAAGAGACCCAGTACTTC. Residues: CASEGTDGLAGVGQETQYF.

This clonotype was detected many times. The gene calls are TRBV7-8 and TRBJ2-5; 9 bases fit TRBD2. V gave up 3 bases and J gave up 5 bases; unmatched junction bases: 7. Germline V gene lookup returns CDR1 SGHVS and CDR2 FQNEAQ. CDR3 length: 15 residues. DNA for the CDR3: TGTGCCAGCAGCTTGGTAGCGGGAGTGGGGGAGACCCAGTACTTC. This encodes CASSLVAGVGETQYF.

The sample holds many counts of this clonotype. The V call is TRBV20-1, the J call TRBJ2-7; D is unclear. V lost 1 base, J lost 3 bases, and 10 bases lay in between. The CDR3 length is 13 residues. Germline CDR1 and CDR2: DFQATT and SNEGSKA (reference sequence). The CDR3 sequence is CSARALKIYEQYF. CDR3 in DNA: TGCAGTGCTAGAGCCCTCAAGATCTACGAGCAGTACTTC.

The chain combines TRBV5-6 with TRBJ2-3; 11 positions match TRBD2. V was pared by 7 bases and J by 2 bases, with 12 bases of the junction left unmatched. There are 17 residues in the CDR3. Germline assignment: CDR1 SGHDT and CDR2 YYEEEE. In DNA form, the CDR3 reads TGTGCCAGCTCCCCTGAGGGACTAGCGGAGATCACAGATACGCAGTATTTT. Translating gives CASSPEGLAEITDTQYF.

Many counts were recorded for this clonotype. The rearrangement links TRBV6-5 to TRBJ2-2, with 10 bases lining up with TRBD2. The trim removed 6 bases at V and 0 bases at J, leaving 10 bases unmatched. Germline CDR1 is MNHEY and CDR2 is SVGAGI. The CDR3 contains 18 residues. The CDR3 protein is CASRLLAGKITNTGELFF. CDR3 in DNA: TGTGCCAGCAGATTACTAGCGGGAAAGATAACGAACACCGGGGAGCTGTTTTTT.

This clonotype was counted ten times or more. The chain couples TRBV6-1 to TRBJ1-4; tentatively, D is TRBD1 (6 bases). Deletions cut 7 bases from V and 3 bases from J, with 9 bases between. The germline V gene has CDR1 MNHNS and CDR2 SASEGT. The CDR3 length is 13 residues. Here the CDR3 reads CASKQGPNEKLFF. The CDR3 DNA sequence: TGTGCCAGCAAACAGGGACCTAATGAAAAACTGTTTTTT.

Many counts were recorded for this clonotype. The V gene is TRBV28, the J gene TRBJ2-7; D unclear. V dropped 7 bases and J dropped 3 bases, with 13 bases sitting between them. The CDR3 covers 13 residues. The germline V gene has CDR1 MDHEN and CDR2 SYDVKM. CDR3 loop: CASTIDSLYEQYF. The CDR3 DNA reads as TGTGCCAGCACCATCGACTCTCTCTACGAGCAGTACTTC.

This clonotype has more than one count but fewer than ten. The V call is TRBV27, the J call TRBJ2-7; D perhaps matches TRBD1 (7 bases). Germline V gives CDR1 MNHEY, CDR2 SMNVEV (reference sequence). Trimming shortened V by 10 bases and J by 0 bases, and 19 bases separated the two germline ends. CDR3 size: 15 residues. The CDR3 bases are TGTGCCACCAGGGGGATCGGGAGTAGCTCCTACGAGCAGTACTTC. Translating it yields CATRGIGSSSYEQYF.